This TCR beta chain originates from a study of response to subunit inactivated influenza vaccine. Via MiXCR, TCRdb re-called the RT-PCR reads, giving one row per CDR3 protein. The sample carries hundreds of thousands of distinct CDR3 sequences, approximately 15% recorded once. This clonotype appeared a few times. CDR3 size: 16 residues. Germline loops: CDR1 SGHAT, CDR2 FQNNGV. J lost 9 bases, V lost 0 bases, and 10 bases had no gene match. The rearrangement uses TRBV11-2 and TRBJ2-1; 8 positions agree with TRBD2. Specimen: PBMCs from blood, collected 14 days before vaccination. The sequence derives from a man aged 50 to 60 who received an inactivated influenza vaccine. CDR3 region: CASSLDGLGTSSEQFF. In DNA, the CDR3 is TGTGCCAGCAGCTTAGATGGTCTAGGGACTAGTAGTGAGCAGTTCTTC. The complete variable domain, with remaining parts taken from reference TRBV11-2 and TRBJ2-1, reads EAGVAQSPRYKIIEKRQSVAFWCNPISGHATLYWYQQILGQGPKLLIQFQNNGVVDDSQLPKDRFSAERLKGVDSTLKIQPAKLEDSAVYLCASSLDGLGTSSEQFFGPGTRLTVL.